These 14 T cell receptor beta chains share one sample of origin, sequenced in a study of CD8 T cells in ankylosing spondylitis. TCRdb processed the 5' RACE reads anew with MiXCR; each CDR3 protein has one entry. The sample has 250,000 or so distinct CDR3 sequences, 15% to 20% seen once. Sequences were obtained from blood, either unsorted or a sorted T cell fraction (not recorded which). The receptors stem from a male donor with ankylosing spondylitis or in good health (not recorded which).

The chain carries TRBV2 and TRBJ2-1; TRBD2 aligns across 8 bases. Germline CDR1 SNHLY, CDR2 FYNNEI. The CDR3 covers 18 residues. V shed 0 bases and J 4 bases; nucleotides not matched to a gene: 11. CDR3 loop: CASSEAARRTSSYNEQFF. As DNA, the CDR3 is TGTGCCAGCAGTGAAGCCGCCCGGCGGACTAGCAGTTACAATGAGCAGTTCTTC.

This clonotype was observed many times. The rearrangement links TRBV12-3 or TRBV12-4 to TRBJ2-3; no clear D. The CDR3 is 15 amino acids. V was trimmed by 3 bases and J by 0 bases, leaving 10 bases between them. This CDR3 reads CASSFFGPSTDTQYF. The CDR3 DNA reads as TGTGCCAGCAGTTTTTTCGGGCCTAGCACAGATACGCAGTATTTT.

This clonotype was observed a handful of times. The rearrangement joins TRBV20-1 to TRBJ2-5; no definite D call. CDR3 size: 14 residues. V was clipped by 0 bases and J by 10 bases, with 18 bases between them. Germline V CDR1 and CDR2: DFQATT, SNEGSKA (reference sequence). The chain's CDR3 is CSARDLYGHPDQYF. Here the CDR3 DNA reads TGCAGTGCTAGAGATCTCTATGGCCACCCGGACCAGTACTTC.

The chain combines TRBV12-3 or TRBV12-4 with TRBJ1-4, with no clear D. V lost 4 bases and J 5 bases, leaving 20 bases between the germline ends. The CDR3 has 17 residues. CDR3 bases: TGTGCCAGCAGTTGGGCCCCGGACGGAAAGCAAAATGAAAAACTGTTTTTT. It encodes CASSWAPDGKQNEKLFF.

The V gene is TRBV3-1, the J gene TRBJ2-3, with TRBD2 identical over 9 bases. The CDR3 loop spans 16 amino acids. CDR1 is LGHDT, CDR2 YNNKEL, per germline (reference sequence). With V trimmed by 8 bases and J by 0 bases, 9 bases remained unmatched. DNA for the CDR3: TGTGCCAGCGGGGCTAGCGGGGCCACTAGCACAGATACGCAGTATTTT. It yields the protein CASGASGATSTDTQYF.

The chain uses TRBV10-3 and TRBJ2-5, with D possibly TRBD2 on 6 matching bases. This CDR3 spans 14 amino acids. Trimming pared 6 bases from V and 1 base from J, leaving 12 bases between. Per the germline V gene, CDR1 is ENHRY and CDR2 is SYGVKD. The CDR3 here is CAISSGTFQETQYF. CDR3 sequence (DNA): TGTGCCATCAGCTCCGGGACTTTCCAAGAGACCCAGTACTTC.

V usage is TRBV4-2 and J usage is TRBJ1-4; 11 bases fit TRBD1. The CDR3 has 15 residues. Germline values: CDR1 LGHNA, CDR2 YNFKEQ. The V segment lost 4 bases and the J segment 7 bases; nucleotides outside the gene matches: 5. CDR3 loop: CASSPWTGGSEKLFF. In nucleotides, the CDR3 is TGTGCCAGCAGCCCATGGACAGGGGGCAGTGAAAAACTGTTTTTT.

A few counts support this clonotype. The chain couples TRBV6-5 to TRBJ2-5; 9 bases match TRBD1. CDR1 and CDR2 from the germline V gene are MNHEY and SVGAGI. The CDR3 contains 18 residues. The ends lost 4 bases at V and 0 bases at J; junction bases unmatched: 12. CDR3 DNA: TGTGCCAGCAGTTCGCAGACAGGGGGGGGCTTAAACCAAGAGACCCAGTACTTC. It is translated as CASSSQTGGGLNQETQYF.

This clonotype was counted ten times or more. This chain uses TRBV12-3 or TRBV12-4 with TRBJ2-1; a weak D match, TRBD1 (6 bases). This CDR3 spans 13 amino acids. With 4 bases removed from V and 6 bases from J, the gap between germline ends came to 10 bases. CDR3 loop: CASSSGQGNEQFF. The CDR3 region has the DNA TGTGCCAGCAGTTCGGGACAAGGCAATGAGCAGTTCTTC.

This clonotype was counted between two and nine times. The chain couples TRBV4-3 to TRBJ2-7; TRBD2 aligns across 7 bases. CDR1 and CDR2 (germline): LGHNA, YSLEER. The V and J ends lost 0 bases and 6 bases, in that order; junction bases with no gene match: 8. The CDR3 consists of 15 residues. DNA of the CDR3: TGCGCCAGCAGCCAAGACCGGGGGGTCCCGCTCGAGCAGTACTTC. It specifies CASSQDRGVPLEQYF.

This clonotype has a count of ten or more. The rearrangement joins TRBV29-1 to TRBJ1-2, with D unresolved. Germline values: CDR1 SQVTM, CDR2 ANQGSEA. This CDR3 has 12 residues. Trimming stripped 3 bases from V and 4 bases from J, with 9 bases between. Here the CDR3 reads CSVEGFSYGYTF. Written as DNA, the CDR3 is TGCAGCGTTGAGGGCTTTAGCTATGGCTACACCTTC.

The rearrangement uses TRBV4-1 and TRBJ2-1; 9 bases are shared with TRBD1. The CDR3 is 17 amino acids. J was trimmed by 5 bases and V by 2 bases; bases with no gene match: 10. Germline CDR1 and CDR2: MGHRA and YSYEKL. The CDR3 reads CASSQPETGGKNNEQFF. The DNA for the CDR3 is TGCGCCAGCAGCCAACCCGAGACAGGGGGTAAAAACAATGAGCAGTTCTTC.

Only a few counts were recorded for this clonotype. This chain connects TRBV6-1 to TRBJ1-1; D remains unclear. With 4 bases removed from V and 12 bases from J, the gap between germline ends came to 18 bases. The CDR3 consists of 13 residues. Per the germline V gene, CDR1 is MNHNS and CDR2 is SASEGT. CDR3 nucleotide sequence: TGTGCCAGCAGTGCCCTTACCCCGCTTCCTACTTTCTTT. Residues: CASSALTPLPTFF.

This chain joins TRBV7-6 and TRBJ1-4, with 9 bases aligning to TRBD1. The germline gives CDR1 SGHVS, CDR2 FNYEAQ. Trimming took 3 bases from V and 0 from J; bases not matched to a gene: 14. This CDR3 spans 20 amino acids. DNA of the CDR3: TGTGCCAGCAGCTTCTCCGGGACAGGGTTAGTTGATGCAACTAATGAAAAACTGTTTTTT. Translation: CASSFSGTGLVDATNEKLFF.